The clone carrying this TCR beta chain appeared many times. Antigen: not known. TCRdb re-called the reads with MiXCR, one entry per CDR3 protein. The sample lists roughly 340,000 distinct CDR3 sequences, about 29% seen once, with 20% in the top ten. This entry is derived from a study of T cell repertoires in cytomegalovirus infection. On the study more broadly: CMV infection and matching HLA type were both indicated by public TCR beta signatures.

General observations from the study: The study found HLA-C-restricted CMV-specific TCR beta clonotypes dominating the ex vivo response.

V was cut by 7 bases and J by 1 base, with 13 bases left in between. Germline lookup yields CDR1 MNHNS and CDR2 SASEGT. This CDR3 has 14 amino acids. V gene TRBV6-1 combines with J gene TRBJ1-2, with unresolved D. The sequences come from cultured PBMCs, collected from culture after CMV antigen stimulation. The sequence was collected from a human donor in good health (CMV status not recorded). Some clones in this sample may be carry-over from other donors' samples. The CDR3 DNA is TGTGCCAGCAATATGTACGGGAGTAACTATGGCTACACCTTC. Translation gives CASNMYGSNYGYTF.